The present TCR beta chain was sequenced within a study of blood T cells in healthy people across ages (dated by TCRdb to the mid-2010s). Study-wide context: In model experiments, roughly one uniquely barcoded TCR beta cDNA molecule per two T cells was captured by template switching. To avoid experimental bias, donors of different ages were distributed randomly across sequencing lanes. The study measured age-related changes in TCR beta repertoire diversity using deep sequencing normalized with unique cDNA molecular identifiers. The donors were split into four age groups: young (average 16 years), middle-aged (around 40), aged (around 67) and long-lived (about 82). For two donors (one aged 18 to 29 and one aged 80 or older), the study analyzed two additional independent replicas of 1 million unique cDNA reads from the same blood draw.

Systemically healthy Caucasian individuals from Russia, 35 to 40 in total and aged about 6 to 90 years, were included as donors. Each donor gave 8 to 10 milliliters of peripheral blood, collected into EDTA-treated Vacutainer tubes. PBMCs were isolated by Ficoll-Paque density-gradient centrifugation, with at least 7 million obtained per sample. Trizol reagent was used to extract total RNA from the PBMCs, yielding at least 5.5 micrograms per sample. For every donor, flow cytometry on a PBMC aliquot measured the percentage of naive CD45RAhigh/CD27high T cells. Here V drops 0 bases and J drops 3 bases, and the junction holds 3 bases not matched to any gene. CDR1 and CDR2 are drawn from the germline V gene: SGHDN, FVKESK. The CDR3 runs 15 residues from the cysteine to the phenylalanine. The entry retains the CDR3 DNA only, 45 bases that are in frame from base 1. Library preparation used 5' RACE. The sequencer was an Illumina HiSeq 2500. A second PCR of roughly 7 to 11 cycles was performed with a sample-barcoded 5' primer and a J-beta primer mix. Each TCR beta cDNA molecule received a unique molecular identifier from a template-switch 5' adaptor carrying 12 random nucleotides. Each sample yielded at least 2.5 million CDR3-containing paired-end reads. First-strand cDNA synthesis was performed from all RNA using the Mint cDNA synthesis kit, with priming by a TRBC-specific oligonucleotide. Following uracil-DNA glycosylase treatment, a first 18-cycle PCR with universal primers M1SS and BC2_uni_R was performed on all cDNA. The original methods were these. For normalization, 1 million high-quality reads were randomly selected from each sample, with every read carrying a distinct molecular identifier. Instead of being binned into consensus sequences, reads with shared molecular identifiers were discarded. MiTCR, run with a Q25 quality threshold and the strictest error-elimination algorithm, handled CDR3 identification, clonotype clustering and error correction. A nonparametric unseen species model with Euler transformation was used to estimate a lower bound on total TCR beta diversity. TCRdb took the public reads, trimmed them with fastp at Q25, ran MiXCR for clone calling and kept in-frame beta chains. Rows merge per CDR3 protein into single entries with the most common DNA and genes. The V and J calls, along with clone size, are taken from TCRdb and not from the paper's own processing. The sample yields over 700,000 distinct CDR3 sequences; less than 70% were counted once. Approximately 41% of the sample belongs to the ten largest clones.

Paper-wide results and their limitations: A strong correlation was found between observed TCR beta diversity and the percentage of naive T cells measured by flow cytometry. The CMV infection status of donors was not known, potentially confounding age-related changes in expanded clonotypes. Observed TCR beta diversity per million T cells fell roughly linearly with age, and a significant reduction was already apparent by age around 40. Estimates of total diversity from one million sequenced T cells were regarded as lower bounds and underestimates. The long-lived group showed more naive CD4+ T cells, fewer expanded clones and increased TCR diversity than the aged group, suggesting age selection. Bulk unsorted PBMC profiling prevented conclusive comparison of naive and antigen-experienced compartments.

With respect to this clonotype: Its antigen is unknown. Per-nucleotide qualities are absent, and no much larger clonotype sits a single base away.

This chain is built from TRBV14 and TRBJ2-3; TRBD1 fits 7 bases in the junction. This receptor was identified in an elderly man in good health. The sample comprised blood. The sequence in DNA is TGTGCCAGCAGCCAAGATGAGACAGGGACAGATACGCAGTATTTT. It is translated as CASSQDETGTDTQYF.